The present TCR beta chain was sequenced within a study of human T cells and chemical hapten exposure. The wider study: Across its approximately 25 weeks, the study gave patients weekly diphenylcyclopropenone doses to the scalp.

In the library, unique molecular identifiers were attached to individual cDNA molecules. TCRdb redid the calling of the RACE reads with MiXCR, one entry per CDR3 protein. Counted here are roughly 180,000 distinct CDR3 sequences, around 24% occurring once; the ten biggest clones make up about 6.7%. This clonotype showed up just a few times. Time point specified: patch test 1, 2 weeks after DPC sensitization. Treatment indicated: therapeutic diphenylcyclopropenone sensitization with weekly scalp DPC. The clonotype comes from a woman in her fifties or sixties with alopecia areata. Some clones in this sample may be carry-over from other donors' samples. The sequencing here drew on whole blood, taken in connection with sensitization to the hapten diphenylcyclopropenone (DPC).

The chain's CDR3 is CASSLERDGDTQYF. In nucleotides, the CDR3 is TGCGCCAGCAGCTTGGAGCGGGATGGAGATACGCAGTATTTT. This chain connects TRBV5-1 to TRBJ2-3; TRBD2 aligns across 7 bases. This CDR3 spans 14 amino acids. Germline-derived CDR1 and CDR2 are SGHRS and YFSETQ. The V and J ends lost 0 bases and 5 bases, in that order; junction bases with no gene match: 3.